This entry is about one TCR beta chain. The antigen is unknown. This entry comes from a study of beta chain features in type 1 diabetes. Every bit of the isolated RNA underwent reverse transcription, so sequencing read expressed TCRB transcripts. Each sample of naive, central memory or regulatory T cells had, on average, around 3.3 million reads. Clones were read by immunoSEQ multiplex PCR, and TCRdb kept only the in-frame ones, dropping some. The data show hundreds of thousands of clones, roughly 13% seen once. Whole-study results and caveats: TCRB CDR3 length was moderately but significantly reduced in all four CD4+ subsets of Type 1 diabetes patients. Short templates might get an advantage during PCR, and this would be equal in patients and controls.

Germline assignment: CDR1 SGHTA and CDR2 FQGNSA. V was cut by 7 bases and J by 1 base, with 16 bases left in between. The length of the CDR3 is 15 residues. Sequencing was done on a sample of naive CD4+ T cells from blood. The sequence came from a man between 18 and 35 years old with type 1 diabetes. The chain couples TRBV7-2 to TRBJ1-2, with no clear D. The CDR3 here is CASIAPSSGNYGYTF. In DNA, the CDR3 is TGTGCCAGCATCGCCCCGTCCTCGGGTAACTATGGCTACACCTTC.